This T cell receptor beta chain is from a study of T cell changes during pregnancy in multiple sclerosis. The protocol was immunoSEQ multiplex PCR, while the TCRdb copy is restricted to in-frame clones and leaves out a portion. The data contain 15,000 to 20,000 clones, over 70% of them singletons. The clonotype originates from a female donor in good health, enrolled as a control in a pregnancy study. This specimen consisted of CD8+ T cells from peripheral blood mononuclear cells, obtained in the third trimester of pregnancy.

The CDR3 loop reads CSAAFWGRTSYEQYF. The DNA for the CDR3 is TGCAGCGCAGCTTTTTGGGGCAGGACCTCCTACGAGCAGTACTTC. The V and J genes are TRBV29-1 and TRBJ2-7, with a weak D call TRBD1 (5 bases). The length of the CDR3 is 15 residues. CDR1 and CDR2 (germline): SQVTM, ANQGSEA. V was clipped by 7 bases and J by 0 bases, with 19 bases between them.